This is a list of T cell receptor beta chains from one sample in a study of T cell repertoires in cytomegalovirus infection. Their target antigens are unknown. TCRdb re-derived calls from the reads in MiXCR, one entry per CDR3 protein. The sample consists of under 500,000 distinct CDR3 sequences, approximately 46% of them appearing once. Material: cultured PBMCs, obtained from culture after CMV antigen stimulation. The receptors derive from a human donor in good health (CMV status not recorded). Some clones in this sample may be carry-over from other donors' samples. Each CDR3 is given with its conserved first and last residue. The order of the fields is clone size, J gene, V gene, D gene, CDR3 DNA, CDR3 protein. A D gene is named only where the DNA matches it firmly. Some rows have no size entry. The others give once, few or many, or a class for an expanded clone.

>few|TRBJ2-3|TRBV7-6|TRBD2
TGTGCCAGCAGCTTAGGAGGAGCGGGAGCGGGCACAGATACGCAGTATTTT
CASSLGGAGAGTDTQYF
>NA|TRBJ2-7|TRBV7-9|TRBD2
TGTGCCAGCAGCCCCCCTAGCGGCCCAAGCTCCTACGAGCAGTACTTC
CASSPPSGPSSYEQYF
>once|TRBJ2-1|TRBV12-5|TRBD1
TGTGCTAGTGGTTTGGTATTGGGGACAGACTACAATGAGCAGTTCTTC
CASGLVLGTDYNEQFF
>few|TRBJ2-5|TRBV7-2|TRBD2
TGTGCCAGCAGCTGGGGGAGGGGTCAAGAGACCCAGTACTTC
CASSWGRGQETQYF
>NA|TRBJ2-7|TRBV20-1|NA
TGCAGTGCTCACCGGGACGGATACGAGCAGTACTTC
CSAHRDGYEQYF
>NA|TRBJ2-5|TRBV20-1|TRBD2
TGCAGTGCTCGGACTAGCGGGGGCGTGGAGACCCAGTACTTC
CSARTSGGVETQYF
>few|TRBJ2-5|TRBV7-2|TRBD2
TGTCCGAAGGCGGGGGGGGAGACCCAGTACTTC
CPKAGGETQYF
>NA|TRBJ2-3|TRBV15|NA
TGTGCCACCAGTCACCCCTGGGATACGCAGTATTTT
CATSHPWDTQYF
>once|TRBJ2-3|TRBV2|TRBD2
TGTGCCAGCAGTACACTAGCGGCTAGCACAGATACGCAGTATTTT
CASSTLAASTDTQYF
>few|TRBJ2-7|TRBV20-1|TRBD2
TGCAGTGCTGGTAAAACTAGCGGGTGGGACCCCTACGAGCAGTACTTC
CSAGKTSGWDPYEQYF
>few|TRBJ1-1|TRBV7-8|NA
TGTGCCAGCAGCTTATGGGCCGGATGGACCCGAGGCAGGGAAAACACTGAAGCTTTCTTT
CASSLWAGWTRGRENTEAFF
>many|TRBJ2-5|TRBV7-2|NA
TGTGCCAGCAGCCTAAATGGAGGGCCGGAGACCCAGTACTTC
CASSLNGGPETQYF
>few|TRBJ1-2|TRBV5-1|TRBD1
TGCGCCAGCAGCTTTGTAGAGGGGGCGAACTATGGCTACACCTTC
CASSFVEGANYGYTF
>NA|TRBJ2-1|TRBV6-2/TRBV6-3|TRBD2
TGTGCCAGCAGTTATCCCCCACGGATATCTAGCGGGTTCGGGGATTACAATGAGCAGTTCTTC
CASSYPPRISSGFGDYNEQFF
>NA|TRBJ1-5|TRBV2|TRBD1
TGTGCCAGCAGGACAGGGTTGAGCAATCAGCCCCAGCATTTT
CASRTGLSNQPQHF
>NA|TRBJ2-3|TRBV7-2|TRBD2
TGTGCCAGCAGCTTACCACTAGCGGGACTGACAGATACGCAGTATTTT
CASSLPLAGLTDTQYF
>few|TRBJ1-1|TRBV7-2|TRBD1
TGTGCCAGCAGCTCAATGGGACAGGGGGCCACTGAAGCTTTCTTT
CASSSMGQGATEAFF
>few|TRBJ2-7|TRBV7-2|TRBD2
TGTGCCAGCAGCTCGGGAGGGGCAGTAAACGAGCAGTACTTC
CASSSGGAVNEQYF
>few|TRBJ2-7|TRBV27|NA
TGTGCCAGCAGTTTATTAGGGGGCGAGCAGTACTTC
CASSLLGGEQYF